This TCR beta chain emerged from a study of T cell responses to AZD1222 COVID-19 vaccine (dated by TCRdb to the early 2020s). About the full investigation: Because spike-specific TCR depth and breadth did not differ between the two schedules, AZD1222 recipients who got a second dose at roughly 4 weeks were pooled with those who got a second dose at roughly 12 weeks. A total of over 230 trial participants underwent TCR sequencing, of whom about 210 received two doses of AZD1222 and approximately 25 received two doses of the MenACWY control vaccine. Trial participants were enrolled by age into 18-55, 56-69 and 70-plus year subgroups, with around 150, 28 and 57 TCR-sequenced participants respectively.

Its CDR3 holds 21 amino acids, cysteine through phenylalanine. The DNA shown is the 63-base CDR3, in frame from base 1. The germline V gene supplies CDR1 LGHNT and CDR2 FRNRAP. V and J lose 0 bases and 4 bases, and a span of 31 bases separates them. According to the study, the label for this sample's time point signals: baseline before first vaccination. Samples from vaccinated people were obtained from the UK trials COV001 and COV002, which included a single-blind randomized controlled phase 2/3 trial of AZD1222 (ChAdOx1 nCoV-19) in healthy adults. For TCRbeta chain sequencing, PBMC samples from trial participants were taken at day 0 and at day 28 after the second dose. This clone showed up just a few times. This clone's antigen is unknown. Base qualities are missing; no much larger clone stands one base away. The CDR3 regions of human TCRbeta chains were analyzed by immunosequencing. The source study handled its data this way. TCRs in the repertoires were compared against a reference library of SARS-CoV-2-specific TCRs that had been generated with the MIRA antigen-specificity platform. Breadth was defined as the fraction of unique TCRs that were SARS-CoV-2-associated. Depth was defined as the fraction of total T cells that were SARS-CoV-2-associated. Using the MIRA data, each spike-specific TCR was mapped to the spike region that the TCR reacts to and placed in a CD4 or CD8 class. Log10-transformed breadth and depth values were compared by one-way ANOVA with Sidak's multiple comparisons tests. The table was pulled from immuneACCESS by TCRdb, which kept in-frame rearrangements only. Such tables lose some clones; where checked, under half of the loss comes from unresolved V genes, and the rest has no known cause. D and trimming were read from the DNA, whereas the V and J calls and clone size are those reported in that table. For this sample the table gives approximately 150,000 clones, of which around 91% were detected only once. Under 2% of the sample comes from the top ten.

The full study reports these points: Epitopes outside the regions mutated in the B.1.351 and B.1.1.7 variants were reportedly recognized by nearly half of the unique spike-specific TCRs. Only a handful of AZD1222 recipients were SARS-CoV-2 seropositive at baseline, limiting conclusions about previously exposed vaccinees. After two AZD1222 doses, spike-specific TCR breadth and depth were significantly higher than at day 0 and than in MenACWY recipients. Because no day 14 peak-response samples were available, repertoires were characterized only after the peak T cell response. Vaccine-associated CD4 TCRs spanned the whole spike protein, with dominant responses in regions 160-218 and 743-854. Participants were mostly white British and included more females than males, and it was suggested by the authors that clonal diversity may have been underestimated. In the small 56-69-year group, the increase in depth fell short of significance, most likely because of low power.

The sequence links TRBV12-5 to TRBJ2-7; TRBD1 is a possible D gene, resting on 5 matching bases. Sequencing was performed on peripheral blood, taken on day 0 of AZD1222 vaccination. The TCR comes from an adult in good health. The DNA sequence follows: TGTGCTAGTGGTTTGGTACTTTCTGAGTGGGGCCCATCAGAACCTCGTTACGAGCAGTACTTC. The translation is CASGLVLSEWGPSEPRYEQYF.